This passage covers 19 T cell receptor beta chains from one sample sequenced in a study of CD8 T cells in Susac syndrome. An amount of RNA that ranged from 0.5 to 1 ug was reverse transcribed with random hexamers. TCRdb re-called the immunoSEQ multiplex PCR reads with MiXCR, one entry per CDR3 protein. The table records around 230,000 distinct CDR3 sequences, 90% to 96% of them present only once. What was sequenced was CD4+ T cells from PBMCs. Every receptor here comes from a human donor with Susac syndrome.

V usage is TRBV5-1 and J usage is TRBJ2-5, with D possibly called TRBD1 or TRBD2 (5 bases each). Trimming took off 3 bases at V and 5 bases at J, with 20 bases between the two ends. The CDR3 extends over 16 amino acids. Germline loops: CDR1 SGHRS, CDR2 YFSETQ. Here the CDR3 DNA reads TGCGCCAGCAGCTCAGCTTCGGGACCTCCTGGGGAGACCCAGTACTTC. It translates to CASSSASGPPGETQYF.

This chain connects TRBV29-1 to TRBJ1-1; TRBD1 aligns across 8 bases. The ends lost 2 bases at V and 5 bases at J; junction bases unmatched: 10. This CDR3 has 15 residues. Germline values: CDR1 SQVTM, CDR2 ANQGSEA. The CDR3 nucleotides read TGCAGCGTTGAAAACGGACAGGGAGGCAGAACTGAAGCTTTCTTT. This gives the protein CSVENGQGGRTEAFF.

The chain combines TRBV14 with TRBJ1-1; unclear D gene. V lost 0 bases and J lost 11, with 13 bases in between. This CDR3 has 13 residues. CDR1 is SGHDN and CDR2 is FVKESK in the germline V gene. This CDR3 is CASSQDYDRSAFF. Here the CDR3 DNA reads TGTGCCAGCAGCCAAGATTACGACCGAAGCGCTTTCTTT. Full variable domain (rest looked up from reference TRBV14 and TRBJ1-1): EAGVTQFPSHSVIEKGQTVTLRCDPISGHDNLYWYRRVMGKEIKFLLHFVKESKQDESGMPNNRFLAERTGGTYSTLKVQPAELEDSGVYFCASSQDYDRSAFFGQGTRLTVV.

CDR3 sequence: CAWGQGPSGNTEAFF. The CDR3 bases are TGTGCCTGGGGACAGGGTCCCTCCGGGAACACTGAAGCTTTCTTT. The rearrangement links TRBV30 to TRBJ1-1; 8 bases fit TRBD1. Per germline, CDR1 GTSNPN and CDR2 SVGIG (reference sequence). The V segment lost 5 bases and the J segment 1 base; nucleotides outside the gene matches: 9. CDR3 length: 15 residues.

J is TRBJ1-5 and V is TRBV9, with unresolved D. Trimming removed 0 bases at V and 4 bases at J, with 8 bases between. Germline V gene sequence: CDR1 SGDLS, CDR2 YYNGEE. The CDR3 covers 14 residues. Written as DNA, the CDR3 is TGTGCCAGCAGCGTAGCTCCCCAGAATCAGCCCCAGCATTTT. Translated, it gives CASSVAPQNQPQHF.

CDR3 in amino acids: CASSRAPTGLGETQYF. As DNA, the CDR3 is TGTGCCAGCAGCCGCGCACCGACAGGGCTAGGGGAGACCCAGTACTTC. This chain joins TRBV28 and TRBJ2-5; TRBD1 matches at 7 bases. There are 16 residues in the CDR3. Germline V gene lookup returns CDR1 MDHEN and CDR2 SYDVKM. Trimming took 6 bases from V and 5 from J; bases not matched to a gene: 15.

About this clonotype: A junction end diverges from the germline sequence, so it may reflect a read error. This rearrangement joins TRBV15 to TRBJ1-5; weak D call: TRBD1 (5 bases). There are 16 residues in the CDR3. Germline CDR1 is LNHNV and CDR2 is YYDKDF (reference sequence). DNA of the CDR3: TGTGCCACCAGCAGAGGACAGACTTATAGCAGTCAGCCCCAGCATTTT. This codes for CATSRGQTYSSQPQHF.

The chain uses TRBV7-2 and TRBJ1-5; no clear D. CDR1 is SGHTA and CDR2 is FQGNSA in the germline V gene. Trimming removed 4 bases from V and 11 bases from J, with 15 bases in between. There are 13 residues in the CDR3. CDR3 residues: CASSSRGSSAQHF. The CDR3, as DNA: TGTGCCAGCAGCTCCCGGGGTTCATCGGCCCAGCATTTT. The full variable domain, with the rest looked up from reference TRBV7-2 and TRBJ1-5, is GAGVSQSPSNKVTEKGKDVELRCDPISGHTALYWYRQSLGQGLEFLIYFQGNSAPDKSGLPSDRFSAERTGGSVSTLTIQRTQQEDSAVYLCASSSRGSSAQHFGDGTRLSIL.

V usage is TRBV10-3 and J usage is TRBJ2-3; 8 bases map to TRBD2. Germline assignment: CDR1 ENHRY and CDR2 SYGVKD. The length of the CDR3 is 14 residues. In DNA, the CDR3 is TGTGTCACGGCGGGGGGCTACTCATCAGATACGCAGTATTTT. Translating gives CVTAGGYSSDTQYF.

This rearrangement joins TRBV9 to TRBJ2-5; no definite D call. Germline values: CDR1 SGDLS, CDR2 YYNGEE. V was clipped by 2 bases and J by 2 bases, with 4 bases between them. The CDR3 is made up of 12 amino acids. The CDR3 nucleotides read TGTGCCAGCAGCGTGAATCAAGAGACCCAGTACTTC. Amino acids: CASSVNQETQYF.

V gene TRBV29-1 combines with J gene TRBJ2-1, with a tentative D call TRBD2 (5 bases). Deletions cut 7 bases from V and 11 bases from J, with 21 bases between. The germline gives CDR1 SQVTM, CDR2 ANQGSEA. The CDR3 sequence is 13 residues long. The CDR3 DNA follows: TGCAGCGCTGCGAGTGGAGGTCCTCCTAAGCAGTTCTTC. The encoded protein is CSAASGGPPKQFF.

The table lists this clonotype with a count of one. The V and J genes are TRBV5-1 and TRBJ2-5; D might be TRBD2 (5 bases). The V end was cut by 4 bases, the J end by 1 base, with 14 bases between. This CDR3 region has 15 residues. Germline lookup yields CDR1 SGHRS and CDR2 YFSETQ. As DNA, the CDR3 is TGCGCCAGCAGCCTCGGAGGAGGTGTCCAAGAGACCCAGTACTTC. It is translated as CASSLGGGVQETQYF. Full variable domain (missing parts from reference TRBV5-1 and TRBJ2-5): KAGVTQTPRYLIKTRGQQVTLSCSPISGHRSVSWYQQTPGQGLQFLFEYFSETQRNKGNFPGRFSGRQFSNSRSEMNVSTLELGDSALYLCASSLGGGVQETQYFGPGTRLLVL.

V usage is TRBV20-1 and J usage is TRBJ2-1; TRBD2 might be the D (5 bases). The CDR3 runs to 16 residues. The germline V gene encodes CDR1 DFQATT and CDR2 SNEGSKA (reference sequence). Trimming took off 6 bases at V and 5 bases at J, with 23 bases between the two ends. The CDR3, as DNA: TGCAGTGCCACACCCCGGGCCCGGGGAGACCACAATGAGCAGTTCTTC. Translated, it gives CSATPRARGDHNEQFF.

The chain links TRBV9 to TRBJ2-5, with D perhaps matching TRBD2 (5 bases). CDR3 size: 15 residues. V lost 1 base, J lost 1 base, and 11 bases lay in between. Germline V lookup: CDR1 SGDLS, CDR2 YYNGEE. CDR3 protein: CASSVLSAPQETQYF. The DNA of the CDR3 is TGTGCCAGCAGCGTACTTAGCGCCCCCCAAGAGACCCAGTACTTC.

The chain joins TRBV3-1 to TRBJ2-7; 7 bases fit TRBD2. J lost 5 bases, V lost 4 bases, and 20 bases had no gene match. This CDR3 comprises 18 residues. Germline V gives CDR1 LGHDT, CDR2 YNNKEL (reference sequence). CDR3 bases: TGTGCCAGCAGCCCCAAATTGCTGGCGGGAGTTTACACCCACGAGCAGTACTTC. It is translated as CASSPKLLAGVYTHEQYF.

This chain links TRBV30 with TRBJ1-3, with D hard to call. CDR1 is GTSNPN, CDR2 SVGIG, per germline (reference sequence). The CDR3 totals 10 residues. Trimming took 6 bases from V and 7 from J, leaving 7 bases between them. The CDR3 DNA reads TGTGCCTGCCACGCGAACACCATATATTTT. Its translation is CACHANTIYF.

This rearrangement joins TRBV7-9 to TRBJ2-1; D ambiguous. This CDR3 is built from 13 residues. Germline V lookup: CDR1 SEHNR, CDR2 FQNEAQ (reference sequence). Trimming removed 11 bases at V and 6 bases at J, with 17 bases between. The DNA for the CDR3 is TGTGCCGGCCTAAGAAGAGCATTCAATGAGCAGTTCTTC. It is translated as CAGLRRAFNEQFF.

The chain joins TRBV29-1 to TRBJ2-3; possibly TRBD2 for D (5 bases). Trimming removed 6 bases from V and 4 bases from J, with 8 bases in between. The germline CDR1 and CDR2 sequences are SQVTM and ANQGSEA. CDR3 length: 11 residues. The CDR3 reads CSVRVADTQYF. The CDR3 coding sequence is TGCAGCGTGAGGGTGGCAGATACGCAGTATTTT.

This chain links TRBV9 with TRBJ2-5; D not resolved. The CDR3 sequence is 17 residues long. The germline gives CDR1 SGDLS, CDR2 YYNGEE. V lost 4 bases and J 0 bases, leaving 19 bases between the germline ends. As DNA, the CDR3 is TGTGCCAGCAGCCCCCGAGAGCCCAATGAGTACCAAGAGACCCAGTACTTC. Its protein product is CASSPREPNEYQETQYF.